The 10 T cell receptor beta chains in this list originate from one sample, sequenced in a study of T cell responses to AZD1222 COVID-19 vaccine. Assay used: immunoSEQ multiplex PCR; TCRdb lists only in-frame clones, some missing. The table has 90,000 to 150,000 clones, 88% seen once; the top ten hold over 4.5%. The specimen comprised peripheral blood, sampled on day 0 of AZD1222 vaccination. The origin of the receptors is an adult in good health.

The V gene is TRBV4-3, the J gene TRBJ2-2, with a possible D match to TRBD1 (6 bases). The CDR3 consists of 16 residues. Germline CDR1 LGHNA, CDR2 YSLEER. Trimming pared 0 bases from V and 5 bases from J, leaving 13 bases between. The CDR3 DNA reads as TGCGCCAGCAGCCAAGAAATGGACAGTTGGACCGGGGAGCTGTTTTTT. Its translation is CASSQEMDSWTGELFF.

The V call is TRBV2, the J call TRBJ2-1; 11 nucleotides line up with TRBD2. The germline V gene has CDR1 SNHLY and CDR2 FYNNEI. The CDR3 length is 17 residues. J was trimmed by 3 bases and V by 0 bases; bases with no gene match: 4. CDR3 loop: CASSEALLAGGYNEQFF. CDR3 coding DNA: TGTGCCAGCAGTGAAGCCCTCCTAGCGGGGGGCTACAATGAGCAGTTCTTC.

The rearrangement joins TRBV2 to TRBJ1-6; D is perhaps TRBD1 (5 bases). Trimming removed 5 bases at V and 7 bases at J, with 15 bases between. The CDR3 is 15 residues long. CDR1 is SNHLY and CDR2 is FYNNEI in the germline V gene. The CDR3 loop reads CASSREGRVNSPLHF. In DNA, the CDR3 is TGTGCCAGCAGTCGAGAGGGGAGGGTGAATTCACCCCTCCACTTT.

CDR3 protein: CASSRDGANVLTF. DNA for the CDR3: TGTGCCAGCAGCAGAGACGGGGCCAACGTCCTGACTTTC. This chain connects TRBV9 to TRBJ2-6; D is unclear. Trimming pared 4 bases from V and 4 bases from J, leaving 6 bases between. This CDR3 is built from 13 residues. Looked up from germline, CDR1 is SGDLS and CDR2 is YYNGEE.

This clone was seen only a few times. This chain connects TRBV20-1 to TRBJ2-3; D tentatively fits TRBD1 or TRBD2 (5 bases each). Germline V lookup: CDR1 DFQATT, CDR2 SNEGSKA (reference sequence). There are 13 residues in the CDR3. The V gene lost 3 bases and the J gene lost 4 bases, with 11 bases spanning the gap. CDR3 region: CSASFEGSDTQYF. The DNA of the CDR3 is TGCAGTGCTAGTTTTGAGGGGTCAGATACGCAGTATTTT.

CDR3 amino acids: CSASDSRLQETQYF. In nucleotides, the CDR3 is TGCAGTGCTAGTGACAGCCGCCTACAAGAGACCCAGTACTTC. The chain couples TRBV20-1 to TRBJ2-5, with D tentatively TRBD1 (5 bases). Germline CDR1 reads DFQATT; CDR2 reads SNEGSKA (reference sequence). V was trimmed by 3 bases and J by 2 bases, leaving 13 bases between them. CDR3 length: 14 amino acids.

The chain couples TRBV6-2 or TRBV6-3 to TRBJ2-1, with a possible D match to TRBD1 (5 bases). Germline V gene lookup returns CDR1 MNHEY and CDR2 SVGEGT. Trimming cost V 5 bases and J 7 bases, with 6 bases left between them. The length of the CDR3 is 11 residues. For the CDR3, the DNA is TGTGCCAGCAGTCGACAGAATGAGCAGTTCTTC. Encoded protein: CASSRQNEQFF.

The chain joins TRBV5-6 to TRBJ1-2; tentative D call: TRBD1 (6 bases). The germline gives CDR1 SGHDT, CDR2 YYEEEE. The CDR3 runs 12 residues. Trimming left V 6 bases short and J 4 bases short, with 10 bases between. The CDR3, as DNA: TGTGCCAGCAAGGGGGGCGGCTATGGCTACACCTTC. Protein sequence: CASKGGGYGYTF.

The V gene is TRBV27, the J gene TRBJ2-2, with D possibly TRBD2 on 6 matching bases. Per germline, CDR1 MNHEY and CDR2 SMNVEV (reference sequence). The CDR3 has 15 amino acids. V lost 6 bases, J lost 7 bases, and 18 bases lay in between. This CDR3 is CASRVGGNSIGELFF. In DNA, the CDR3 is TGTGCCAGCAGGGTGGGGGGAAATAGTATCGGGGAGCTGTTTTTT.

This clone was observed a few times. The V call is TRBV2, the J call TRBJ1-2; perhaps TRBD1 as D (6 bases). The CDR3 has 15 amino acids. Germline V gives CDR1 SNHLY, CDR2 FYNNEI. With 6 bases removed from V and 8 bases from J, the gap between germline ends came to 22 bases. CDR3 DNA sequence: TGTGCCAGCAGCCTAGAATATACCACAGGGCTCGGCTACACCTTC. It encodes CASSLEYTTGLGYTF.